This paragraph reports one TCR beta chain. Its target is unknown. The sample is drawn from a study of vaccination and CD4 T cells after COVID-19. Cultured CD4+ T-cell DNA underwent Oncomine TCR Beta short-read sequencing. TCRdb processed the PCR reads anew with MiXCR; each CDR3 protein has one entry. The repertoire holds about 20,000 distinct CDR3 sequences, just under 55% seen once, with 15% to 20% in the top ten. Treatment denoted: 10-day PBMC culture with coronavirus spike peptide pools or control peptides (ViraFEST assay). ViraFEST relied on peptide pools to expand antigen-specific T cells; the TCRs were sequenced afterward. The specimen was CD4+ T cells from blood, cultured in vitro. The receptor was derived from a human donor who had recovered from COVID-19.

CDR3 region: CASSASSGRAGTEQFF. CDR3 nucleotide sequence: TGTGCCAGCAGTGCATCTAGCGGGAGGGCGGGAACTGAGCAGTTCTTC. V is TRBV6-4 and J is TRBJ2-1; TRBD2 matches 12 bases. The ends lost 4 bases at V and 9 bases at J; junction bases unmatched: 10. Germline CDR1 and CDR2: MRHNA and SNTAGT. The CDR3 has 16 amino acids.